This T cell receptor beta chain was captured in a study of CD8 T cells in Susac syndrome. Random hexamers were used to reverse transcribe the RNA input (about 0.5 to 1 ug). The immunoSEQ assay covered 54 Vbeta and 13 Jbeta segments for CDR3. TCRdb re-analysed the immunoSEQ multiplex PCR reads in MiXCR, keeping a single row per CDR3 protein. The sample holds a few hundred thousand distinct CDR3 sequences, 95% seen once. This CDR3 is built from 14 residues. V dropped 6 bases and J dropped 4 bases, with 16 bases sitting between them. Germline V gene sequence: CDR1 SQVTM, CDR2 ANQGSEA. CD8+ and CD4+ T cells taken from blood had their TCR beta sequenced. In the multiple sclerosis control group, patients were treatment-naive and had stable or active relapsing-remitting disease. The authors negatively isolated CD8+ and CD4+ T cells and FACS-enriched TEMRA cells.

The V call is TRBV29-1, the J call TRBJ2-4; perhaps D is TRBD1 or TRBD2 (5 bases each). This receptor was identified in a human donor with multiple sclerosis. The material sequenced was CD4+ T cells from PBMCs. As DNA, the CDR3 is TGCAGCGTGGGGGACGGGCGACTTAAAAACATTCAGTACTTC. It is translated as CSVGDGRLKNIQYF.